The 19 T cell receptor beta chains below all came from one sample that was sequenced in a study of shared clonotypes between healthy human individuals. Data came from immunoSEQ multiplex PCR; TCRdb stores just in-frame clones and leaves some out. The table includes more than 2 million clones, almost 96% detected once. Sequencing used naive CD4+ T cells sorted from blood. Noted subset: CD45RA+ positively selected. The receptor set was obtained from a man aged 18 to 29 in good health.

The chain employs TRBV5-6 and TRBJ1-1; D unresolved. This CDR3 region has 15 residues. V was clipped by 1 base and J by 2 bases, with 12 bases between them. The germline V gene encodes CDR1 SGHDT and CDR2 YYEEEE. CDR3 sequence (DNA): TGTGCCAGCAGCTTGTTCGCAGTGATAAACACTGAAGCTTTCTTT. It translates to CASSLFAVINTEAFF.

This clone was detected only once. At the DNA level, this CDR3 is encoded by other sequences in the same sample as well. The genes are TRBV10-2 and TRBJ1-2; no firm D call. CDR3 length: 11 residues. Germline CDR1 WSHSY, CDR2 SAAADI. The V and J ends lost 0 bases and 7 bases respectively, with 3 bases between them. The CDR3 DNA follows: TGCGCCAGCAGTGAGTCCGGTGGCTACACCTTC. This translates into CASSESGGYTF.

The genes are TRBV5-1 and TRBJ2-5; maybe TRBD2 (5 bases). This CDR3 region has 13 residues. Deletions cut 4 bases from V and 4 bases from J, with 11 bases between. CDR1 is SGHRS, CDR2 YFSETQ, per germline. This CDR3 is CASSPRGTETQYF. As DNA, the CDR3 is TGCGCCAGCAGCCCCCGGGGTACAGAGACCCAGTACTTC. Complete variable domain (other parts from reference TRBV5-1 and TRBJ2-5): KAGVTQTPRYLIKTRGQQVTLSCSPISGHRSVSWYQQTPGQGLQFLFEYFSETQRNKGNFPGRFSGRQFSNSRSEMNVSTLELGDSALYLCASSPRGTETQYFGPGTRLLVL.

J is TRBJ1-2 and V is TRBV7-6; no clear D. The CDR3 is 12 residues long. The V gene's germline CDR1 is SGHVS and CDR2 FNYEAQ. Deletions cut 1 base from V and 7 bases from J, with 7 bases between. CDR3 DNA sequence: TGTGCCAGCAGCTTAGAAGCAGGTGGCTACACCTTC. This sequence encodes CASSLEAGGYTF.

This chain joins TRBV5-4 and TRBJ2-3; 10 positions match TRBD2. V gave up 0 bases and J gave up 3 bases; unmatched junction bases: 1. Germline CDR1 is SGHNT and CDR2 is YYREEE (reference sequence). The CDR3 runs 15 residues. CDR3 protein: CASSLALAGTDTQYF. The CDR3, as DNA: TGTGCCAGCAGCTTGGCACTAGCGGGAACAGATACGCAGTATTTT.

The rearrangement uses TRBV9 and TRBJ1-4; D ambiguous. This CDR3 has 15 amino acids. V shed 0 bases and J shed 5 bases, with 11 bases lying between them. From germline, CDR1 is SGDLS and CDR2 YYNGEE. CDR3 residues: CASSVGPRENEKLFF. As DNA, the CDR3 is TGTGCCAGCAGCGTAGGTCCAAGAGAAAATGAAAAACTGTTTTTT.

J is TRBJ1-3 and V is TRBV29-1; D is ambiguous. The CDR3 loop spans 15 amino acids. The germline V gene encodes CDR1 SQVTM and CDR2 ANQGSEA. Deletions cut 4 bases from V and 4 bases from J, with 17 bases between. The CDR3 spells CSVVWSKSDGNTIYF. The DNA for the CDR3 is TGCAGCGTTGTTTGGAGTAAGAGTGACGGAAACACCATATATTTT.

The genes are TRBV7-8 and TRBJ2-7; 10 bases are shared with TRBD1. With V trimmed by 5 bases and J by 7 bases, 8 bases remained unmatched. The CDR3 is 14 amino acids. The germline CDR1 and CDR2 sequences are SGHVS and FQNEAQ. The CDR3 loop reads CASSERQGAREQYF. The CDR3 DNA reads as TGTGCCAGCAGCGAAAGACAGGGGGCGAGGGAGCAGTACTTC. Looking up the rest from reference TRBV7-8 and TRBJ2-7 gives the full variable domain: GAGVSQSPRYKVAKRGQDVALRCDPISGHVSLFWYQQALGQGPEFLTYFQNEAQLDKSGLPSDRFFAERPEGSVSTLKIQRTQQEDSAVYLCASSERQGAREQYFGPGTRLTVT.

The J gene is TRBJ2-1, the V gene TRBV11-3; 7 bases are a match to TRBD2. The CDR3 is 13 residues long. V was clipped by 5 bases and J by 8 bases; unmatched bases: 6. In germline, CDR1 is SGHNT, CDR2 YENEEA. The CDR3 loop reads CASSRALADEQFF. CDR3 nucleotides: TGTGCCAGCAGCCGGGCGCTAGCGGATGAGCAGTTCTTC.

The chain is built from TRBV4-1 and TRBJ1-4; perhaps TRBD1 as D (5 bases). The CDR3 extends over 19 amino acids. Trimming shortened V by 0 bases and J by 0 bases, and 17 bases separated the two germline ends. Germline V CDR1 and CDR2: MGHRA, YSYEKL. The CDR3 reads CASSQEDIGTFATNEKLFF. Written as DNA, the CDR3 is TGCGCCAGCAGCCAAGAAGACATTGGGACGTTTGCAACTAATGAAAAACTGTTTTTT.

The chain couples TRBV19 to TRBJ2-7, with D maybe TRBD2 (6 bases). V lost 8 bases to trimming and J lost 2 bases, with 10 bases between them. The CDR3 has 12 amino acids. The germline gives CDR1 LNHDA, CDR2 SQIVND (reference sequence). CDR3: CASGTVAYEQYF. The DNA for the CDR3 is TGTGCCAGTGGGACTGTAGCCTACGAGCAGTACTTC.

The rearrangement uses TRBV27 and TRBJ2-5; D gene uncertain. This CDR3 is built from 15 residues. Germline CDR1 reads MNHEY; CDR2 reads SMNVEV (reference sequence). The V end lost 2 bases, the J end lost 0 bases, and 10 bases lay between the germline ends. DNA for the CDR3: TGTGCCAGCAGTTTAGGCCTGGGAAACCAAGAGACCCAGTACTTC. Residues: CASSLGLGNQETQYF.

The V and J genes are TRBV6-5 and TRBJ2-3; possibly TRBD2 for D (5 bases). Germline V gene sequence: CDR1 MNHEY, CDR2 SVGAGI. The germline V and J ends were trimmed by 3 bases and 6 bases, with 13 bases remaining between them. The CDR3 extends over 14 amino acids. The CDR3 DNA reads TGTGCCAGCAGTTATGCGGCTAGCATGGATACGCAGTATTTT. Its translation is CASSYAASMDTQYF.

The chain links TRBV4-1 to TRBJ2-1, with 7 bases lining up with TRBD2. The V and J ends lost 1 base and 4 bases, in that order; junction bases with no gene match: 10. The germline CDR1 and CDR2 sequences are MGHRA and YSYEKL. CDR3 length equals 17 residues. The DNA for the CDR3 is TGCGCCAGCAGCCAAGGACGTCTAGCGGAAAGTTACAATGAGCAGTTCTTC. Protein product: CASSQGRLAESYNEQFF.

To note about this clone: This sample also contains other DNA sequences that code for the same CDR3. This chain joins TRBV19 and TRBJ1-1; maybe TRBD1 (5 bases). The ends were cut back, 2 bases at V and 0 bases at J, with 7 bases in the middle. The CDR3 length is 14 residues. Germline CDR1 is LNHDA and CDR2 is SQIVND (reference sequence). CDR3 loop: CASSINRLNTEAFF. The CDR3 coding sequence is TGTGCCAGTAGTATAAACAGGTTGAACACTGAAGCTTTCTTT.

This clone was counted once. V and J are TRBV19 and TRBJ2-7, with 10 bases lining up with TRBD2. The CDR3 consists of 15 residues. Germline V gives CDR1 LNHDA, CDR2 SQIVND (reference sequence). V lost 6 bases and J lost 7; bases outside the gene matches: 12. The CDR3 is CASRIPSGGAGEQYF. The CDR3, as DNA: TGTGCCAGTAGGATCCCCAGCGGGGGGGCGGGAGAGCAGTACTTC.

The V call is TRBV28, the J call TRBJ1-5; tentatively, D is TRBD1 (6 bases). CDR1 and CDR2 (germline): MDHEN, SYDVKM. The CDR3 has 16 residues. V was clipped by 3 bases and J by 0 bases, with 12 bases between them. The CDR3 protein is CASSFTGIYSNQPQHF. The CDR3 DNA reads TGTGCCAGCAGTTTCACAGGGATATATAGCAATCAGCCCCAGCATTTT.

The chain links TRBV28 to TRBJ1-5; D is undetermined. The CDR3 contains 13 residues. V lost 6 bases, J lost 7 bases, and 13 bases lay in between. CDR1 MDHEN and CDR2 SYDVKM come from the germline V gene. The CDR3 nucleotides read TGTGCCAGCAGAAGACTAGGTGAACAGCCCCAGCATTTT. Its protein product is CASRRLGEQPQHF. The full variable domain, rest sourced from reference TRBV28 and TRBJ1-5, is DVKVTQSSRYLVKRTGEKVFLECVQDMDHENMFWYRQDPGLGLRLIYFSYDVKMKEKGDIPEGYSVSREKKERFSLILESASTNQTSMYLCASRRLGEQPQHFGDGTRLSIL.

Regarding this clone: Other nucleotide sequences in the sample specify the same CDR3. The chain has TRBV30 and TRBJ2-3, with D unresolved. The germline V and J ends were trimmed by 3 bases and 6 bases, with 10 bases remaining between them. From germline, CDR1 is GTSNPN and CDR2 SVGIG (reference sequence). The CDR3 is 12 amino acids. DNA of the CDR3: TGTGCCTGGAGCGTCGTCGGGGATACGCAGTATTTT. This gives the protein CAWSVVGDTQYF.